The clone carrying this T cell receptor (beta chain) has just a few counts. Germline CDR1 reads SGHVS; CDR2 reads FQNEAQ. V was clipped by 4 bases and J by 3 bases, with 10 bases between them. This CDR3 region has 14 residues. This record belongs to a study of blood T cell repertoires in COVID-19. Repertoires were generated with immunoSEQ multiplex PCR, while TCRdb's copy carries only in-frame clones and drops some. This sample has about 120,000 clones, with 75% to 90% found just once. The material sequenced was peripheral blood. The J gene is TRBJ1-5, the V gene TRBV7-8; D may be TRBD1 (6 bases). The origin of this receptor is a man aged 25-40 years with acute or convalescent COVID-19. CDR3 in amino acids: CASSYRADNQPQHF. As DNA, the CDR3 is TGTGCCAGCAGCTACAGGGCTGACAATCAGCCCCAGCATTTT.